This is a list of T cell receptor beta chains from one sample in a study of blood T cell repertoires in COVID-19. The assay was immunoSEQ multiplex PCR, and TCRdb's table has in-frame clones only and misses some. The sample contains about 310,000 clones, 85% to 90% of which appear only once. The source material was peripheral blood. The receptor source for this set is a woman between 25 and 40 years old with COVID-19, enrolled during active disease. Both conserved end residues are part of each CDR3. The D gene is left open where the match is weak. Where a row states a size, it is once, few, many or the class of an expanded clone; other rows omit it.

v_call	j_call	clone_size	cdr3_length	d_call	cdr3_aa	cdr3_nt
TRBV3-1/TRBV3-2	TRBJ2-7	.	14	TRBD1	CASSQTGGPYEQYF	TGTGCCAGCAGCCAAACAGGGGGCCCCTACGAGCAGTACTTC
TRBV5-4	TRBJ1-1	.	14	TRBD1	CASSLGTGNTEAFF	TGTGCCAGCAGCTTGGGGACAGGGAACACTGAAGCTTTCTTT
TRBV19	TRBJ2-6	.	13	.	CASRRDGANVLTF	TGTGCCAGTAGGAGGGATGGGGCCAACGTCCTGACTTTC
TRBV12-5	TRBJ2-5	once	15	TRBD2	CASGRGAGYQETQYF	TGTGCTAGTGGTCGGGGAGCGGGGTACCAAGAGACCCAGTACTTC
TRBV19	TRBJ1-1	few	15	TRBD1	CASSAGTGVHTEAFF	TGTGCCAGTAGTGCCGGGACAGGGGTGCATACTGAAGCTTTCTTT
TRBV9	TRBJ2-1	.	14	.	CASSVGGTYNEQFF	TGTGCCAGCAGCGTAGGAGGTACATACAATGAGCAGTTCTTC
TRBV19	TRBJ1-3	.	15	.	CASSRSPVSGNTIYF	TGTGCCAGTAGTCGAAGTCCAGTCTCTGGAAACACCATATATTTT
TRBV6-4	TRBJ2-5	few	10	.	CASSRETQYF	TGTGCCAGCTCCAGGGAGACCCAGTACTTC
TRBV6-5	TRBJ2-1	.	14	.	CASTGASGTGEQFF	TGTGCCAGCACCGGGGCTAGCGGGACAGGTGAGCAGTTCTTC
TRBV9	TRBJ1-4	.	16	.	CASSVSTDRYNEKLFF	TGTGCCAGCAGCGTATCGACTGACAGGTATAATGAAAAACTGTTTTTT
TRBV19	TRBJ1-5	.	15	TRBD1	CASTPLPGQNQPQHF	TGTGCCAGTACTCCCCTTCCGGGACAGAATCAGCCCCAGCATTTT
TRBV9	TRBJ2-7	.	13	.	CASSVGVEYEQYF	TGTGCCAGCAGCGTAGGGGTGGAGTACGAGCAGTACTTC
TRBV5-6	TRBJ1-2	.	16	TRBD1	CASSLSRGRGLDGYTF	TGTGCCAGCAGCTTGAGCAGGGGGCGCGGGTTAGATGGCTACACCTTC
TRBV3-1/TRBV3-2	TRBJ1-1	.	14	.	CASSQEVGRGEAFF	TGTGCCAGCAGCCAAGAGGTTGGAAGGGGGGAAGCTTTCTTT
TRBV3-1/TRBV3-2	TRBJ1-1	.	15	.	CASSRQAGEDTEAFF	TGTGCCAGCAGCCGACAGGCAGGAGAGGACACTGAAGCTTTCTTT
TRBV18	TRBJ1-1	once	16	TRBD1	CASSLRQGAMNTEAFF	TGTGCCAGCTCCCTCCGACAGGGGGCGATGAACACTGAAGCTTTCTTT
TRBV28	TRBJ1-1	once	15	TRBD1	CASPPRTGPNTEAFF	TGTGCCAGCCCCCCCAGGACAGGGCCGAACACTGAAGCTTTCTTT
TRBV13	TRBJ1-2	.	15	TRBD1	CASSSTGDFNYGYTF	TGTGCCAGCAGCTCGACAGGGGACTTCAACTATGGCTACACCTTC
TRBV14	TRBJ1-4	.	15	.	CASSPRVAVNEKLFF	TGTGCCAGCAGCCCCCGCGTTGCGGTTAATGAAAAACTGTTTTTT
TRBV7-8	TRBJ1-2	.	16	TRBD1	CASSRALTGQGYGYTF	TGTGCCAGCAGTCGAGCCTTAACGGGACAGGGGTATGGCTACACCTTC
TRBV10-3	TRBJ1-1	.	13	.	CAIKEILNTEAFF	TGTGCCATCAAAGAGATACTGAACACTGAAGCTTTCTTT
TRBV5-5	TRBJ1-2	few	13	TRBD1	CASSNRGAYGYTF	TGTGCCAGCAGCAACAGGGGTGCCTATGGCTACACCTTC
TRBV5-6	TRBJ2-3	.	13	.	CASSLSVTDTQYF	TGTGCCAGCTCTCTTTCCGTCACAGATACGCAGTATTTT
TRBV15	TRBJ2-1	.	13	.	CATSRDTDNEQFF	TGTGCCACCAGCAGAGACACAGACAATGAGCAGTTCTTC
TRBV5-1	TRBJ2-7	.	13	.	CASSLSAGYEQYF	TGCGCCAGCAGCTTGTCTGCCGGCTACGAGCAGTACTTC
TRBV5-4	TRBJ2-5	.	15	TRBD1	CASSSGDRGRETQYF	TGTGCCAGCAGCAGCGGGGACAGGGGGCGAGAGACCCAGTACTTC
TRBV12-3/TRBV12-4	TRBJ2-3	.	12	TRBD2	CASSPGLGTQYF	TGTGCCAGCAGTCCCGGACTAGGTACGCAGTATTTT
TRBV12-5	TRBJ1-1	.	11	TRBD1	CAITGDTEAFF	TGTGCTATAACAGGGGACACTGAAGCTTTCTTT
TRBV7-3	TRBJ2-1	.	17	TRBD2	CASSLGPRGSSYNEQFF	TGTGCCAGCAGCTTAGGGCCTCGCGGGAGCTCCTACAATGAGCAGTTCTTC
TRBV25-1	TRBJ1-2	.	14	TRBD1	CASSTGVSTYGYTF	TGTGCCAGCAGCACAGGGGTTTCTACCTATGGCTACACCTTC
TRBV5-1	TRBJ1-2	.	14	TRBD1	CASSSGQGDYGYTF	TGCGCCAGCAGCTCCGGACAGGGAGACTATGGCTACACCTTC
TRBV15	TRBJ2-7	.	16	.	CATSRDPGGTSYEQYF	TGTGCCACCAGCAGAGACCCGGGCGGGACCTCCTACGAGCAGTACTTC
TRBV30	TRBJ1-3	.	17	.	CAWRAWESGYSGNTIYF	TGTGCCTGGAGGGCCTGGGAGTCGGGGTACTCTGGAAACACCATATATTTT
TRBV7-9	TRBJ1-5	.	16	TRBD1	CASSLGTGQGNQPQHF	TGTGCCAGCAGCTTAGGGACGGGACAGGGTAATCAGCCCCAGCATTTT
TRBV30	TRBJ2-7	.	12	.	CAWKAGPYEQYF	TGTGCCTGGAAGGCAGGGCCCTACGAGCAGTACTTC
TRBV3-1/TRBV3-2	TRBJ1-3	few	19	TRBD1	CASSQAPQGGIVAGNTIYF	TGTGCCAGCAGCCAAGCCCCCCAGGGGGGAATAGTTGCTGGAAACACCATATATTTT
TRBV25-1	TRBJ2-5	.	13	.	CASSVQGMETQYF	TGTGCCAGCAGTGTTCAGGGGATGGAGACCCAGTACTTC
TRBV11-3	TRBJ1-6	once	17	.	CASTIPLEQGFNSPLHF	TGTGCCAGCACCATACCTCTCGAACAGGGTTTCAATTCACCCCTCCACTTT
TRBV2	TRBJ2-7	.	11	.	CASSESWTAHF	TGTGCCAGCAGTGAAAGTTGGACAGCCCACTTC
TRBV3-1/TRBV3-2	TRBJ1-1	.	16	.	CASSQGQITSNTEAFF	TGTGCCAGCAGCCAGGGGCAGATAACTTCGAACACTGAAGCTTTCTTT
TRBV19	TRBJ1-2	.	16	.	CASSIDSIGGLKGYTF	TGTGCCAGTAGTATAGATTCGATAGGGGGATTGAAAGGCTACACCTTC
TRBV5-1	TRBJ2-7	.	15	TRBD1	CASSMGQVSSYEQYF	TGCGCCAGCAGCATGGGACAGGTATCCTCCTACGAGCAGTACTTC
TRBV5-1	TRBJ2-5	.	14	.	CASSPLRAQETQYF	TGCGCCAGCAGCCCTTTGAGGGCGCAAGAGACCCAGTACTTC
TRBV2	TRBJ2-3	.	14	TRBD2	CASNPASGRDTQYF	TGTGCCAGCAACCCGGCTAGCGGGAGAGATACGCAGTATTTT
TRBV3-1/TRBV3-2	TRBJ2-2	.	14	.	CASSQTRVLSELFF	TGTGCCAGTAGTCAAACGAGGGTGTTGTCGGAGCTGTTTTTT
TRBV19	TRBJ1-1	once	16	TRBD1	CASSTAKGQGIIEAFF	TGTGCCAGTAGTACTGCCAAGGGACAGGGGATCATTGAAGCTTTCTTT
TRBV6-5	TRBJ1-2	.	13	.	CASIAGARDGYTF	TGTGCCAGCATAGCGGGGGCAAGGGATGGCTACACCTTC
TRBV7-8	TRBJ1-1	.	13	.	CASSLGRNTEAFF	TGTGCCAGCAGCTTAGGTAGGAACACTGAAGCTTTCTTT
TRBV7-2	TRBJ2-7	.	13	TRBD1	CASSFYRGYEQYF	TGTGCCAGCAGCTTCTACAGGGGCTACGAGCAGTACTTC
TRBV29-1	TRBJ1-5	.	11	.	CRGGAGQPQHF	TGCCGCGGGGGCGCAGGGCAGCCCCAGCATTTT
TRBV9	TRBJ1-1	.	14	.	CASSVTDRNTEAFF	TGTGCCAGCAGCGTAACGGACAGGAACACTGAAGCTTTCTTT
TRBV6-5	TRBJ1-4	once	16	.	CASSSSHREPNEKLFF	TGTGCCAGCAGTTCTTCCCACAGGGAACCTAATGAAAAACTGTTTTTT
TRBV3-1/TRBV3-2	TRBJ1-2	.	15	.	CASSQVGRGWSGYTF	TGTGCCAGCAGCCAAGTTGGCAGGGGCTGGAGTGGCTACACCTTC